What follows describes a single T cell receptor (beta chain). Its cognate antigen has yet to be identified. Per-base quality was not reported, and no clone a single base away is much larger than it. The entry originates in a study of cytomegalovirus exposure and HLA in healthy donors (dated by TCRdb to 2016 to 2017). For context, the study as a whole: An earlier analysis of several hundred of the donors reported more than 250 Gb of sequence data and some 120 million unique TCR beta sequences from roughly 180 million T cells. Roughly 320 gigabases of sequencing data and around 90 million unique TCR sequences made up an early release that covered over 550 HLA-typed donors. The genetic ancestry cluster associated with self-reported Caucasian donors included 65% to 90% of the 300 to 400 genotyped donors. The study aimed to test whether signatures of past pathogen exposure could be identified by cataloging public T cell receptors. The study profiled the T cell repertoires of hundreds of subjects by immunosequencing and related them to cytomegalovirus serostatus. A separate validation cohort of about 110 different subjects was used in addition to the 666-subject first cohort. High-throughput TCR immunosequencing, statistical association of individual TCRs with disease status, and machine learning were combined to predict cytomegalovirus infection status. In a later analysis, previously published TCR beta repertoires from about 640 donors were re-analyzed and high-resolution HLA genotyping was added so that TCR occurrence patterns could be studied. The later analysis used no new phenotypic data to find candidate immune exposures, relying instead on TCR beta sequences and their occurrence across donors. To decide whether each TCR beta V gene segment behaved as functional or pseudogenic, an earlier analysis of some 600 of the donors relied on high-throughput TCR beta sequencing. Donor age, sex, ethnicity and CMV serostatus were compiled together with the repertoire data. A later genetic analysis used genome-wide SNP genotypes for about three fifths of the 666 donors, treating that subset as a discovery cohort. Every repertoire in the discovery cohort had been generated on one and the same sequencing platform. HLA typing covered class I and class II loci at four-digit resolution. The number of donors typed differed by locus, with about 629-630 for A, B, C, DRB1 and DQB1, around 560 for DQA1, 600 to 610 for DPA1, and about 450 for DPB1. Several DR-DQ haplotypes were treated as single units for association and clustering because of strong linkage in the cohort. On average, around 240,000 unique TCR beta nucleotide sequences were sequenced per donor among about 400 genotyped donors of the cohort, with roughly 19% of those sequences being non-productive.

The cohort was made up of 650 to 700 healthy bone marrow donors. At the time of sampling, all cohort members were nominally healthy, though unrecorded immune exposures were likely present. The donor tested CMV seronegative, placing the donor among the 350 or so seronegative members of the cohort. Every donor gave a peripheral blood sample, and the peripheral blood mononuclear cells from that sample were used for TCR beta sequencing. Genomic DNA extraction from the blood cell samples was performed with the Qiagen DNeasy Blood Extraction Kit. Sequences SGHTA (CDR1) and FQGNSA (CDR2) are obtained from the germline V gene. V is clipped by 0 bases and J by 5 bases, and the sequence between their germline boundaries is 5 bases long. The CDR3 runs 13 residues from the cysteine to the phenylalanine. CDR3 DNA is the only sequence kept; it has 39 bases, read in frame from the first base. Overall study results and their limits: An earlier analysis of some 590 of the donors showed that most TCR beta V segments appeared in productive rearrangements either about 87% or about 30% of the time, which broadly matched IMGT annotations. A later analysis reported that several top co-occurrence clusters appeared linked to parvovirus B19, influenza, CMV and Epstein-Barr virus. Seventeen rarely observed V segments, including chromosome 9 orphons, were excluded from the earlier analysis of approximately 500 of the donors because counts were too low. The study gave a list of 150 to 200 TCR beta chains associated with cytomegalovirus. A further reported finding was that TCR beta sequences accurately predicted the HLA-A and HLA-B alleles for most subjects in the first cohort. Specific HLA alleles were associated with about 17,000 TCR beta sequences at a false discovery rate of 0.05 in a later analysis. Across donors, most TCR sequences were observed very rarely, whereas some public TCRs were present in many individuals. In a later analysis, HLA-associated TCR beta chains were found to be more clonally expanded and to have lower generation probabilities than equally common non-associated chains. A group of highly shared sequence variants was considered likely to be a technical artifact of the sequencing pipeline. Assigning TCR associations to individual alleles was difficult when HLA alleles, especially DR and DQ, strongly co-occurred. Compared with the 666-donor mean, donors in an Asian-associated ancestry cluster had fewer N-insertions in productive TCRs, according to a later genetic analysis. It was suggested by the authors that the approach could potentially be generalized to other disease states and immunological phenotypes. Cytomegalovirus status was reported to be diagnosed by the classifier with high specificity and sensitivity in both the original and validation cohorts. The presence/absence analyses assumed that sequencing depth was roughly uniform across donors, and that assumption may not be true. Linkage disequilibrium might explain the correlated functional status among segregating V segments, but an unknown experimental factor could not be ruled out. V-gene and J-gene trimming of TCR beta chains was associated with a missense DCLRE1C variant in a later genetic analysis, and the association was replicated in an independent cohort. The 87-base-pair reads could not distinguish some IMGT-functional V segments, including TRBV6-2 and TRBV6-3, so those segments were excluded. This cohort had only TCR beta chains sequenced, and the lack of alpha or paired-chain data limited which features could be detected. Because HLA typing was unavailable for some donors at each locus, only the typed subset was used in association tests. According to a later analysis, TCR association rates differed among HLA loci, with DRB1 alleles showing the most associated TCRs and HLA-C alleles showing the fewest. Immune exposure information for the cohort was limited to CMV serostatus. A later analysis found that most CMV-associated TCR beta chains appeared HLA-restricted, with HLA associations seemingly driven largely by CMV exposure. Three of the identified cytomegalovirus-associated TCR beta chains were confirmed in vitro to be specific for cytomegalovirus antigens.

Library prep was done by the immunoSEQ multiplex PCR assay. A mixture of 60 forward primers for TCR Vbeta segments and 13 reverse primers for TCR Jbeta segments was used in the multiplex PCR. The CDR3 region of rearranged TCR beta genes was amplified from genomic DNA with a multiplex PCR assay. On the Illumina HiSeq System, the amplified TCR beta libraries were sequenced as 87-base-pair reads. Under the source paper's analysis protocol: Across the 600 to 700 repertoires, a later analysis counted around 80 million unique TCR beta chains, approximately 10 million of which were shared by at least two donors. To remove PCR and sequencing errors, raw reads were error-corrected and collapsed into unique sequences using a nearest-neighbor algorithm that merged closely related sequences. Alignment of CDR3 sequences to IMGT reference sequences was used to assign V, D and J gene segments. For a sequence to be retained, at least a six-nucleotide match to both a V gene segment and a J gene segment was required. A rearrangement counted as productive if the CDR3 had no stop codons and remained in frame with V and J, and every other rearrangement counted as non-productive. CDR3 was defined by IMGT convention, running from the second conserved V-encoded cysteine to the conserved J-encoded phenylalanine. Sequences without an unambiguous match to a single V gene segment were excluded from the earlier analysis of about 630 of the donors. An earlier analysis of 587 of the donors classified V segments as functional when productive rearrangements were above 56.7% and as segregating when the standard deviation between donors was above 5%. A statistical classification framework was built to diagnose cytomegalovirus status from the catalog of TCR beta chain sequences. A later analysis assigned V and J genes by comparing TCR nucleotide sequences with IMGT/GENE-DB human TR gene sequences. A later analysis assigned CDR3 sequences and most-parsimonious VDJ recombination scenarios with the TCRdist pipeline. In a later analysis, every TCR beta chain was defined by the combination of its CDR3 amino acid sequence and its V-gene family, and reads without a unique V-gene family were dropped. A later analysis removed 600 or so highly shared, low-generation-probability nucleotide sequences to deal with suspected cross-contamination and a sequencing artifact. In a later analysis, a clonal expansion index for each public chain was calculated from normalized within-repertoire ranks of inferred template counts. In a later analysis, generation probabilities were computed using a VDJ recombination model fitted to out-of-frame rearrangements, and the results were checked against IGoR. Hypergeometric tests were used in a later analysis to score TCR-TCR, TCR-HLA and TCR-CMV co-occurrence, with a repertoire-size bias correction applied to the TCR pairs. False discovery rates were estimated in a later analysis by permuting HLA or CMV assignments 20 times. In a later analysis, co-occurring TCRs were grouped using DBSCAN, with TCRdist sequence similarity added in when clustering inside HLA-allele-positive subsets. Co-occurrence clustering excluded repertoires with fewer than 30,000 or more than 120,000 public chains, plus five with anomalous nucleotide sharing. Not all clones reach the TCRdb copy of this immuneACCESS table, which keeps in-frame sequences only. Checked studies attribute under half of the gap to unresolved V genes and leave the rest unexplained. V and J calls plus clone size are reproduced from that table; the DNA served to infer D and trimming. The sample profile shows fewer than 150,000 clones; around 79% of them were found once. Roughly 3% of the sample belongs to the ten largest clones.

The receptor's source is a male donor in good health and CMV-seronegative. The chain uses TRBV7-2 and TRBJ2-1; TRBD1 might be the D gene, on 5 matching bases. Sequenced: PBMCs. The nucleotide sequence is TGTGCCAGCAGCTTAGCCAGGGACAATGAGCAGTTCTTC. This is translated as CASSLARDNEQFF.